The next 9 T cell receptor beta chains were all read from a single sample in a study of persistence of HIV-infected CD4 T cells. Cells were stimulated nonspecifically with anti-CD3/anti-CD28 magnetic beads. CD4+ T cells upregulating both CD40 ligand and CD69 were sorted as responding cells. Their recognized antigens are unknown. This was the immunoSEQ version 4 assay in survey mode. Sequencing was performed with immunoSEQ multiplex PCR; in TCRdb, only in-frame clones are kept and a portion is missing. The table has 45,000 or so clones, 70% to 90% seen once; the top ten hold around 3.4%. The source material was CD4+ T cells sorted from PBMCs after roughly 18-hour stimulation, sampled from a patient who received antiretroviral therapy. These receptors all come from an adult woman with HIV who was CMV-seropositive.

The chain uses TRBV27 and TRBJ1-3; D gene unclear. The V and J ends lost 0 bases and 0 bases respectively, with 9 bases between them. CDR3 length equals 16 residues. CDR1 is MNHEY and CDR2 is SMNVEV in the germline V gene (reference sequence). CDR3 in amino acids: CASSLSKASSGNTIYF. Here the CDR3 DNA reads TGTGCCAGCAGTTTATCAAAGGCCAGCTCTGGAAACACCATATATTTT.

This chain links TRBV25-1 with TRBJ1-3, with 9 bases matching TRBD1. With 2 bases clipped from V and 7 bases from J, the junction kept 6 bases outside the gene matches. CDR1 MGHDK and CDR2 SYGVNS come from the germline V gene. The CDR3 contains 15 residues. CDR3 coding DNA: TGTGCCAGCAGTGAACGAGGGACAGGGTCCAACACCATATATTTT. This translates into CASSERGTGSNTIYF.

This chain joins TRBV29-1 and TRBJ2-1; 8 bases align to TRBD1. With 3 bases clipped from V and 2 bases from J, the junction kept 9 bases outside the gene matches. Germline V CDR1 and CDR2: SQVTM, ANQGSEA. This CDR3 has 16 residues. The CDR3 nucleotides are TGCAGCGTTGAGGGGGACAGGTGGGCCCCCTACAATGAGCAGTTCTTC. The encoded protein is CSVEGDRWAPYNEQFF.

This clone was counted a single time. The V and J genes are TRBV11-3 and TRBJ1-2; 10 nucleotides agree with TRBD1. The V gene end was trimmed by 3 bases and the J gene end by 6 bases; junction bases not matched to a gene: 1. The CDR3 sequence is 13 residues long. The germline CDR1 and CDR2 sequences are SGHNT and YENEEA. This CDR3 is CASSLTGGNGYTF. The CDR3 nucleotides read TGTGCCAGCAGCTTGACAGGGGGCAATGGCTACACCTTC. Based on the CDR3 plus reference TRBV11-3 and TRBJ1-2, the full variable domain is EAGVVQSPRYKIIEKKQPVAFWCNPISGHNTLYWYLQNLGQGPELLIRYENEEAVDDSQLPKDRFSAERLKGVDSTLKIQPAELGDSAVYLCASSLTGGNGYTFGSGTRLTVV.

CDR3 nucleotides: TGTGCCAGCAGCGTGCGGGCCCCATATAGCAATCAGCCCCAGCATTTT. Protein product: CASSVRAPYSNQPQHF. This rearrangement joins TRBV5-6 to TRBJ1-5; the D is unclear. The CDR3 has 16 residues. With 4 bases removed from V and 0 bases from J, the gap between germline ends came to 14 bases. Germline V gene data show CDR1 as SGHDT and CDR2 as YYEEEE. The full variable domain, its missing parts supplied by reference TRBV5-6 and TRBJ1-5, is DAGVTQSPTHLIKTRGQQVTLRCSPKSGHDTVSWYQQALGQGPQFIFQYYEEEERQRGNFPDRFSGHQFPNYSSELNVNALLLGDSALYLCASSVRAPYSNQPQHFGDGTRLSIL.

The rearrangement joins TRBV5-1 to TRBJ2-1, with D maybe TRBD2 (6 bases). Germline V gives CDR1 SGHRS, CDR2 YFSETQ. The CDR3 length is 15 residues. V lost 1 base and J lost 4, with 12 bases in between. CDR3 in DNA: TGCGCCAGCAGCTTGACTAGCCGGGGTTACAATGAGCAGTTCTTC. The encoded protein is CASSLTSRGYNEQFF.

CDR3 nucleotide sequence: TGTGCCAGCAGTGAACCTGGGTTGCAGGGCTACTCTCTGGCTAACTATGGCTACACCTTC. This translates into CASSEPGLQGYSLANYGYTF. This sequence joins TRBV6-7 and TRBJ1-2; a weak D match, TRBD1 (5 bases). TRBV6-7 is marked as an open reading frame, function uncertain. The CDR3 is 20 residues long. Trimming removed 5 bases at V and 0 bases at J, with 28 bases between.

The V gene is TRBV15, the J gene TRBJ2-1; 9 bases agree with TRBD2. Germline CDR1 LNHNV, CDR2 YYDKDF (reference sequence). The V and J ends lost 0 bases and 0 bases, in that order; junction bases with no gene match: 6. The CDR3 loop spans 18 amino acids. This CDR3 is CATSRDLAGLSSYNEQFF. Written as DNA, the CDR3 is TGTGCCACCAGCAGAGACCTAGCGGGGCTCAGCTCCTACAATGAGCAGTTCTTC.

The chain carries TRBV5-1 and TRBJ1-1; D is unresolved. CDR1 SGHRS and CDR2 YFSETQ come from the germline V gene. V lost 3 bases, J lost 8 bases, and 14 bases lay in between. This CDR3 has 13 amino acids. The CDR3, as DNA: TGCGCCAGCAGCTATCCTCAGGACGGCGAAGCTTTCTTT. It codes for CASSYPQDGEAFF.